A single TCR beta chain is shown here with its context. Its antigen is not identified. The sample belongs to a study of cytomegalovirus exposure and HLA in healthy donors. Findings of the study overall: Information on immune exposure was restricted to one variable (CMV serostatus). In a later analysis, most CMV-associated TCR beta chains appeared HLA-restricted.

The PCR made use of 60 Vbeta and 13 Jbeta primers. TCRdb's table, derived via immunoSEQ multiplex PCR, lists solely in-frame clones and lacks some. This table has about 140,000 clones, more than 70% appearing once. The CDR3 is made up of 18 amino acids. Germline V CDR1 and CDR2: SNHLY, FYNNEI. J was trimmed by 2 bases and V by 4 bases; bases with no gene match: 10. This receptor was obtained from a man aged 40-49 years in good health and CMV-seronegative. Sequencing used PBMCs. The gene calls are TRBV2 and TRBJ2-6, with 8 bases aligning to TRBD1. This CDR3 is CASSARTGLNTGANVLTF. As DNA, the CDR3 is TGTGCCAGCAGTGCCCGGACAGGGCTGAACACTGGGGCCAACGTCCTGACTTTC.